The rows below give T cell receptor beta chains drawn from one sample of a study of T cell responses to AZD1222 COVID-19 vaccine. Some clones are missing from TCRdb's copy, which holds only in-frame ones; the method was immunoSEQ multiplex PCR. The data show 55,000 to 80,000 clones, approximately 80% seen once. This sample comprised peripheral blood, obtained on day 0 of AZD1222 vaccination. These receptors originate from an adult in good health. The CDR3 runs from the conserved cysteine through the conserved F or W. The D gene is left open where the match is weak. Clone size is stated in some rows and not others, as once, few, many or a class when expanded.

size: NA; D: TRBD1; V: TRBV3-1/TRBV3-2; J: TRBJ1-4; DNA: TGTGCCAGCAGCCTACAGGGGTCCTGTGAAAAACTGTTTTTT; CDR3: CASSLQGSCEKLFF
size: few; D: NA; V: TRBV11-2; J: TRBJ1-1; DNA: TGTGCCAGCAGCTTAGAAATTCGTGGCAGAGTGAACACTGAAGCTTTCTTT; CDR3: CASSLEIRGRVNTEAFF
size: NA; D: TRBD2; V: TRBV27; J: TRBJ2-3; DNA: TGTGCCAGCAGTTTTCTAGCGGGGAGCACAGATACGCAGTATTTT; CDR3: CASSFLAGSTDTQYF
size: NA; D: NA; V: TRBV6-5; J: TRBJ1-6; DNA: TGTGCCAGCAGCCAAGCACTGGGTTCACCCCTCCACTTT; CDR3: CASSQALGSPLHF
size: few; D: NA; V: TRBV11-3; J: TRBJ1-2; DNA: TGTGCCAGCAGCGCAGACGGTCGGGGTTGCTACACCTTC; CDR3: CASSADGRGCYTF
size: NA; D: NA; V: TRBV29-1; J: TRBJ1-2; DNA: TGCAGCGTCCTTCCGGGGGGGCACTATGGCTACACCTTC; CDR3: CSVLPGGHYGYTF
size: NA; D: NA; V: TRBV14; J: TRBJ1-5; DNA: TGTGCCAGCAGCCTTTCCAATCAGCCCCAGCATTTT; CDR3: CASSLSNQPQHF
size: NA; D: TRBD2; V: TRBV18; J: TRBJ2-7; DNA: TGTGCCAGCTCACTGGGGACTAGCGGGAGTAACGAGCAGTACTTC; CDR3: CASSLGTSGSNEQYF
size: NA; D: NA; V: TRBV28; J: TRBJ2-7; DNA: TGTGCCAGCACCATTCGGGGGCGAGAGCAGTACTTC; CDR3: CASTIRGREQYF
size: NA; D: TRBD2; V: TRBV4-3; J: TRBJ2-7; DNA: TGCGCCAGCAGCCAAGAGTACGGGAGGCGGACCTACGAGCAGTACTTC; CDR3: CASSQEYGRRTYEQYF
size: NA; D: NA; V: TRBV2; J: TRBJ1-4; DNA: TGTGCCACCAACAAGAAGCTTAATGAAAAACTGTTTTTT; CDR3: CATNKKLNEKLFF
size: NA; D: NA; V: TRBV7-2; J: TRBJ2-2; DNA: TGTGCCAGCAGCTTGATGGGACAGAACACCGGGGAGCTGTTTTTT; CDR3: CASSLMGQNTGELFF
size: NA; D: TRBD2; V: TRBV4-2; J: TRBJ2-1; DNA: TGTGCCAGCAGCCAAGATTTGCGGGAGGCGGCATCCGATGAGCAGTTCTTC; CDR3: CASSQDLREAASDEQFF
size: NA; D: TRBD2; V: TRBV9; J: TRBJ2-5; DNA: TGTGCCAGCAGCGACTCAAAACAACCGGGACTAGCGTCCCTAGAGACCCAGTACTTC; CDR3: CASSDSKQPGLASLETQYF
size: NA; D: TRBD1; V: TRBV27; J: TRBJ1-5; DNA: TGTGCCAGCAGTTCGTGGACAGGGGCTCAGCCCCAGCATTTT; CDR3: CASSSWTGAQPQHF
size: NA; D: NA; V: TRBV20-1; J: TRBJ2-5; DNA: TGCAGTGCTAGTTCTGTGCGACCCGGGTCGGGAGAGACCCAGTACTTC; CDR3: CSASSVRPGSGETQYF
size: NA; D: NA; V: TRBV30; J: TRBJ1-3; DNA: TGTGCCTGGAGGGTGAACTCTGGAAACACCATATATTTT; CDR3: CAWRVNSGNTIYF
size: NA; D: TRBD1; V: TRBV7-3; J: TRBJ1-1; DNA: TGTGCCAGCAGCCTGACAGGGGGCACTGAAGCTTTCTTT; CDR3: CASSLTGGTEAFF
size: NA; D: NA; V: TRBV19; J: TRBJ1-2; DNA: TGTGCCAGTATAATTCAAGGGGATAACTATGGCTACACCTTC; CDR3: CASIIQGDNYGYTF
size: NA; D: NA; V: TRBV6-5; J: TRBJ1-1; DNA: TGTGCCAGCAATACACGACAGACGAACACTGAAGCTTTCTTT; CDR3: CASNTRQTNTEAFF
size: NA; D: TRBD2; V: TRBV3-1/TRBV3-2; J: TRBJ2-2; DNA: TGTGCCAGCAGCCATATCTCCAGCGGGAGTCTCCGCGGCGGGGAGCTGTTTTTT; CDR3: CASSHISSGSLRGGELFF
size: NA; D: NA; V: TRBV6-6; J: TRBJ1-5; DNA: TGTGCCAGCAGTTATCCGCCCGTGGGTCAGCCCCAGCATTTT; CDR3: CASSYPPVGQPQHF
size: NA; D: NA; V: TRBV7-3; J: TRBJ2-5; DNA: TGTGCCAGCAGCGCCGGGGGGCCGGAGACCCAGTACTTC; CDR3: CASSAGGPETQYF
size: NA; D: TRBD1; V: TRBV9; J: TRBJ2-7; DNA: TGTGCCAGCAGCGTGGTCGGGGACAGGGACTACGAGCAGTACTTC; CDR3: CASSVVGDRDYEQYF
size: NA; D: NA; V: TRBV7-2; J: TRBJ2-7; DNA: TGTGCCAGCAGCTTATTCTCTGGAGCCTACGAGCAGTACTTC; CDR3: CASSLFSGAYEQYF
size: NA; D: NA; V: TRBV30; J: TRBJ2-7; DNA: TGTGTCTGGCAGGGCCAGGTCTCCTACGAGCAGTACTTC; CDR3: CVWQGQVSYEQYF
size: NA; D: NA; V: TRBV19; J: TRBJ2-2; DNA: TGTGCCAGTCAACCGGGACAAGTTAACACCGGGGAGCTGTTTTTT; CDR3: CASQPGQVNTGELFF
size: NA; D: TRBD1; V: TRBV7-3; J: TRBJ2-2; DNA: TGTGCCAGCAGCTTAACGGACAGGGGGGAGCTGTTTTTT; CDR3: CASSLTDRGELFF
size: NA; D: TRBD2; V: TRBV7-7; J: TRBJ2-3; DNA: TGTGCCAGCAGCTTAGGCGGGGGGGCCGGCACAGATACGCAGTATTTT; CDR3: CASSLGGGAGTDTQYF
size: NA; D: TRBD1; V: TRBV19; J: TRBJ1-2; DNA: TGTGCCAGTAGGACGGGACAGGGGGCAGAGGGCTACACCTTC; CDR3: CASRTGQGAEGYTF
size: NA; D: TRBD2; V: TRBV7-2; J: TRBJ2-7; DNA: TGTGCCAGCAGCTCTTCCTTAGCGGGAGAAGGCTACGAGCAGTACTTC; CDR3: CASSSSLAGEGYEQYF
size: NA; D: NA; V: TRBV5-8; J: TRBJ1-1; DNA: TGTGCCAGCAGCTTGGGAGGGACCACTGAAGCTTTCTTT; CDR3: CASSLGGTTEAFF
size: NA; D: NA; V: TRBV18; J: TRBJ2-2; DNA: TGTGCCAGCTCACCGTGGGACGTCTCGAACACCGGGGAGCTGTTTTTT; CDR3: CASSPWDVSNTGELFF
size: NA; D: NA; V: TRBV28; J: TRBJ2-7; DNA: TGTGCCAGCAGTCCCCCCGACAGCTCTTACGAGCAGTACTTC; CDR3: CASSPPDSSYEQYF
size: NA; D: NA; V: TRBV19; J: TRBJ1-3; DNA: TGTGCCAGTAGTATCGGAGGCCTCCTGAACACCATATATTTT; CDR3: CASSIGGLLNTIYF
size: NA; D: NA; V: TRBV2; J: TRBJ2-7; DNA: TGTGCCAGCAGGACCGGGACACCTTACGAGCAGTACTTC; CDR3: CASRTGTPYEQYF
size: NA; D: TRBD1; V: TRBV27; J: TRBJ1-5; DNA: TGTGCCAGCATGAGACAGGGAGGGAATCAGCCCCAGCATTTT; CDR3: CASMRQGGNQPQHF
size: NA; D: TRBD2; V: TRBV27; J: TRBJ2-7; DNA: TGTGCCAGCATCTTCAGGCCGACTAGCGGGAGTTACGAGCAGTACTTC; CDR3: CASIFRPTSGSYEQYF
size: NA; D: NA; V: TRBV15; J: TRBJ2-7; DNA: TGTGCCACCAGCAGAGATCCTGTCCGCTACGAGCAGTACTTC; CDR3: CATSRDPVRYEQYF
size: NA; D: NA; V: TRBV7-2; J: TRBJ1-5; DNA: TGTGCCAGCAGCTTACTAGGGCAGCCCCAGCATTTT; CDR3: CASSLLGQPQHF
size: NA; D: NA; V: TRBV7-9; J: TRBJ1-1; DNA: TGTGCCAGCAGCTCCAAGGCGAGAGAGACTGAAGCTTTCTTT; CDR3: CASSSKARETEAFF
size: NA; D: NA; V: TRBV3-1/TRBV3-2; J: TRBJ1-1; DNA: TGTGCCAGCAATGGTATTCGGAACACTGAAGCTTTCTTT; CDR3: CASNGIRNTEAFF
size: NA; D: NA; V: TRBV7-2; J: TRBJ2-3; DNA: TGTGCCAGCACAAAGCGGCTTAGCACAGATACGCAGTATTTT; CDR3: CASTKRLSTDTQYF
size: once; D: NA; V: TRBV29-1; J: TRBJ1-1; DNA: TGCACCACTCACCTGGAGGGGGGGAAGAACACTGAAGCTTTCTTT; CDR3: CTTHLEGGKNTEAFF
size: NA; D: NA; V: TRBV4-2; J: TRBJ2-7; DNA: TGTGCCAGCAGCCTTCAGGGGTACGAGCAGTACTTC; CDR3: CASSLQGYEQYF
size: NA; D: TRBD1; V: TRBV27; J: TRBJ1-1; DNA: TGTGCCAGCAGTTTCCGGGCAGGGGGCCTGACTGAAGCTTTCTTT; CDR3: CASSFRAGGLTEAFF
size: NA; D: TRBD2; V: TRBV27; J: TRBJ2-6; DNA: TGTGCCAGCAGTTCGGGGGGGGCTAGCGGGGCTACTGATGCCAACGTCCTGACTTTC; CDR3: CASSSGGASGATDANVLTF
size: once; D: TRBD1; V: TRBV10-3; J: TRBJ1-6; DNA: TGTGCCATCAGTGTGGACAGGGATTCACCCCTCCACTTT; CDR3: CAISVDRDSPLHF
size: NA; D: TRBD2; V: TRBV28; J: TRBJ2-1; DNA: TGTGCCAGCAGTTTAGAGTCTAGCGGGGATGCGGATGAGCAGTTCTTC; CDR3: CASSLESSGDADEQFF
size: NA; D: TRBD2; V: TRBV4-3; J: TRBJ2-7; DNA: TGCGCCAGCAGCCAAGGGGTGGGGAGGGCCTACGAGCAGTACTTC; CDR3: CASSQGVGRAYEQYF
size: few; D: NA; V: TRBV28; J: TRBJ2-2; DNA: TGTGCCACCAGCAGGCCAGGAGTAACCGGGGAGCTGTTTTTT; CDR3: CATSRPGVTGELFF
size: NA; D: TRBD2; V: TRBV4-2; J: TRBJ2-5; DNA: TGTACCAGCAGCCCGTCCGACAGACTAGCGGGGGGGTGGGAGACCCAGTACTTC; CDR3: CTSSPSDRLAGGWETQYF
size: NA; D: NA; V: TRBV6-2/TRBV6-3; J: TRBJ2-1; DNA: TGTGCCAGCAGTTACTACCCCTATGACGCCAGCGCTGAGCAGTTCTTC; CDR3: CASSYYPYDASAEQFF
size: NA; D: TRBD1; V: TRBV7-2; J: TRBJ2-2; DNA: TGTGCCAGCATTATGACAGGGGGCGTTGGCACCGGGGAGCTGTTTTTT; CDR3: CASIMTGGVGTGELFF
size: NA; D: NA; V: TRBV11-2; J: TRBJ2-3; DNA: TGTGCCAGCAGCTTTTATGAGGGAGCAGATACGCAGTATTTT; CDR3: CASSFYEGADTQYF
size: NA; D: TRBD1; V: TRBV20-1; J: TRBJ1-2; DNA: TGCAGTGCTAGTGGACAGGGCTATGGCTACACCTTC; CDR3: CSASGQGYGYTF
size: NA; D: TRBD1; V: TRBV7-7; J: TRBJ1-1; DNA: TGTGCCAGCAGCGCTGGGACAGGGACTGAAGCTTTCTTT; CDR3: CASSAGTGTEAFF
size: NA; D: NA; V: TRBV7-2; J: TRBJ1-5; DNA: TGTGCCAGCAGCTTAGCAGGCACCCATAGCAATCAGCCCCAGCATTTT; CDR3: CASSLAGTHSNQPQHF
size: NA; D: TRBD1; V: TRBV19; J: TRBJ1-1; DNA: TGTGCCAGTAGTGTGGGACAGGTCGAAGCTTTCTTT; CDR3: CASSVGQVEAFF